This TCR beta chain is drawn from a study of post-analysis software for immune sequencing data. On the study more broadly: Multiple sclerosis in the patients followed relapsing-remitting, secondary progressive and progressive-relapsing courses. General study findings and limits: There was significantly lower normalized Chao1 diversity in multiple sclerosis patients than in controls. Samples made in the same batch grouped tightly together by F measure.

Only one count was recorded for this clonotype. Its specificity is not known. Prepared libraries of TCR beta cDNA carried unique molecular identifiers. Yield was roughly 500,000 cDNA molecules from around 1 to 9.1 million T cells. MiXCR was run by TCRdb on the PCR reads, yielding one entry per CDR3 protein. This table holds about half a million distinct CDR3 sequences, roughly 45% found once. The sequenced sample consisted of blood. This TCR derives from a girl aged 5-17 years with multiple sclerosis.

The DNA of the CDR3 is TGCAGTGCTAGAGATAGGGCAGCCTATGGCTACACCTTC. Translating it yields CSARDRAAYGYTF. The V call is TRBV20-1, the J call TRBJ1-2; D not resolved. V lost 0 bases, J lost 4 bases, and 9 bases lay in between. This CDR3 is built from 13 residues. From germline, CDR1 is DFQATT and CDR2 SNEGSKA (reference sequence).